The clone carrying this TCR beta chain was found a few times. Source study methods: Nucleated cell number was recorded as an estimate derived from reference gene primer amplification. Clones were sequenced by immunoSEQ multiplex PCR, and TCRdb holds only the in-frame ones, with some missing. Clone size and the V and J calls come from that table; the DNA yielded D and trimming. The sample records about 30,000 clones, around 77% being singletons. The CDR3 runs to 13 residues. This sample stems from a study of blood T cell repertoires in COVID-19. Study context: COVID-19 samples collected from the United States, Italy and Spain covered acute and convalescent phases. The cDNA or gDNA used as material had been derived from T cells, B-cell-depleted T cells, or PBMCs.

The J gene is TRBJ2-1, the V gene TRBV12-1; the table's D call of TRBD2 was not tested on the DNA. TRBV12-1 is a pseudogene locus. The receptor comes from a woman in her 70s with active or convalescent COVID-19. The specimen sequenced was peripheral blood. CDR3 nucleotides: TGTGCCAGCAGCTTTTTCCTCGACTTGTTCCTGTTCTTC. This encodes CASSFFLDLFLFF.